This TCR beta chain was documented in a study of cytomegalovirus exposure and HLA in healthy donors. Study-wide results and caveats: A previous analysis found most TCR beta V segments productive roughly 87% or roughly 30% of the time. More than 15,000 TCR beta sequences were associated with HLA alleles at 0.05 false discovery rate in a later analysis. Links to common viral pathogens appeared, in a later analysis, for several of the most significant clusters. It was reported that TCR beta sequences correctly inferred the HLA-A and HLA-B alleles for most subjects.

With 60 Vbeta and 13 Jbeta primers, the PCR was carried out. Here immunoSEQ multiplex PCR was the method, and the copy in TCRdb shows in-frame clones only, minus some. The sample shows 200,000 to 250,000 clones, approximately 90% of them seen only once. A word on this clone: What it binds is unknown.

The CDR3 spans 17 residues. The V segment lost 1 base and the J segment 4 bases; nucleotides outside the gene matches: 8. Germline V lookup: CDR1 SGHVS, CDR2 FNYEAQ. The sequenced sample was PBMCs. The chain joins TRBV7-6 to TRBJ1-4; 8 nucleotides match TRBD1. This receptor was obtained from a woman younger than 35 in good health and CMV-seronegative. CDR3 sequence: CASSLEGRGQNNEKLFF. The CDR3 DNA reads TGTGCCAGCAGCTTAGAGGGCAGGGGGCAGAATAATGAAAAACTGTTTTTT.